The 28 T cell receptor beta chains listed next were all sequenced from one sample in a study of tumor-infiltrating lymphocytes in primary liver carcinoma. With a constant-region primer, TCR beta cDNA was made from about 0.5 ug of total RNA. Construction of TCR beta libraries relied on three successive nested multiplex PCR rounds employing slightly modified ARM-PCR. Investigators reported that the first two PCR rounds, at 10 cycles each, used TRBV1-TRBV30 forward primers with a C-beta reverse primer. TCRdb itself ran the multiplex PCR reads through MiXCR, one entry per CDR3 protein. The sample includes around 40,000 distinct CDR3 sequences, around 70% of them seen just once. Unsorted bulk tissue of roughly 19-30 mg yielded co-extracted RNA and DNA. The sample was liver tumor tissue from sampling region 2. The subset denotes: tumor region T2, inferior pole. Receptor source: a man aged 40-50 years with primary liver carcinoma and hepatitis B virus infection.

For this clonotype: One end of the junction is discordant with germline, which a read error may explain. CDR3 protein: CVSNLRWTGENEQYF. CDR3 nucleotide sequence: TGTGTCAGCAACTTACGATGGACAGGGGAAAACGAACAGTACTTC. This chain uses TRBV11-2 with TRBJ2-7; 9 bases agree with TRBD1. The CDR3 spans 15 residues. The germline V gene has CDR1 SGHAT and CDR2 FQNNGV.

This clonotype was seen many times. The CDR3 protein is CASMPGRTNEKLFF. The CDR3 DNA reads as TGTGCCAGCATGCCCGGACGGACTAATGAAAAACTGTTTTTT. The chain is built from TRBV25-1 and TRBJ1-4; no clear D gene. V shed 7 bases and J shed 2 bases, with 11 bases lying between them. CDR1 and CDR2 from the germline V gene are MGHDK and SYGVNS. The CDR3 is 14 residues long.

On this clonotype: A junction end diverges from the germline sequence, so it may reflect a read error. The chain couples TRBV29-1 to TRBJ2-1; a weak D match, TRBD2 (5 bases). The CDR3 spans 12 residues. Germline CDR1 SQVTM, CDR2 ANQGSEA. The CDR3 reads CSGPRDFDEQLF. CDR3 nucleotide sequence: TGCAGCGGACCACGGGATTTCGATGAGCAGCTCTTC.

On this clonotype: One end of the junction does not line up with germline, which may come from a read error. The rearrangement uses TRBV6-6 and TRBJ2-1; D remains ambiguous. The CDR3 length is 12 residues. From germline, CDR1 is MNHNY and CDR2 SVGAGI (reference sequence). For the CDR3, the DNA is TGTGCCAACAGTTACTCGTCAGATGAGCAGTTCTTT. This gives the protein CANSYSSDEQFF.

Notes on this clonotype: Germline is not matched at one junction end, which may reflect a read error. V gene TRBV11-1 combines with J gene TRBJ2-2; D might be TRBD1 or TRBD2, each matching 5 bases. This CDR3 region has 15 residues. Per germline, CDR1 SGHAT and CDR2 FQDESV (reference sequence). This chain's CDR3 is CDSSYTGPFSGELLF. The CDR3 region has the DNA TGTGACAGCAGCTATACAGGACCGTTCTCCGGGGAGCTGTTGTTT.

This clonotype was seen more than once but under ten times. The germline gene is not matched at one end of the junction; a read error may be the cause. This chain links TRBV5-1 with TRBJ2-1; possible D gene TRBD2, 7 bases. Germline CDR1 is SGHRS and CDR2 is YFSETQ. This CDR3 comprises 13 residues. The DNA for the CDR3 is TGTACCAGCAGCTTAGGGGGGGACAATGAGCAGTTCTTC. Translation: CTSSLGGDNEQFF.

This clonotype has only a few counts. It may be a read error: a sequence one base away is much more abundant. This chain joins TRBV28 and TRBJ1-1; 7 bases are shared with TRBD1. Unmatched junction bases numbered 10, after V lost 7 bases and J lost 5 bases. CDR1 is MDHEN and CDR2 is SYDVKM in the germline V gene. This CDR3 has 14 residues. CDR3 loop: CASNIYRGGTEAFF. In DNA form, the CDR3 reads TGTGCCAGCAACATCTACAGGGGAGGAACTGAAGCTTTCTTT.

The V and J genes are TRBV28 and TRBJ2-5; D is tentatively TRBD1 or TRBD2 (5 bases each). This CDR3 is built from 14 residues. Per the germline V gene, CDR1 is MDHEN and CDR2 is SYDVKM. The V end lost 5 bases, the J end lost 6 bases, and 16 bases lay between the germline ends. The CDR3 region has the DNA TGTGCCAGCAGTGGGGACCATCCCAGGCAGACCCAGTACTTC. This encodes CASSGDHPRQTQYF.

This clonotype was counted ten times or more. The chain links TRBV6-1 to TRBJ1-2; 7 bases are shared with TRBD1. The CDR3 has 14 residues. The J segment lost 4 bases and the V segment lost 2 bases, leaving 4 bases of the junction unmatched. The germline CDR1 and CDR2 sequences are MNHNS and SASEGT. The CDR3 DNA reads as TGTGCCAGCAGTGAATCGGGGACAGTCTATGGCTACACCTTC. This codes for CASSESGTVYGYTF.

Comment on this clonotype: One end of the junction varies from germline; a read error may be responsible. V and J are TRBV5-4 and TRBJ2-5, with D possibly being TRBD2 (6 bases). In germline, CDR1 is SGHNT, CDR2 YYREEE (reference sequence). This CDR3 contains 17 residues. The DNA of the CDR3 is TGTGTCAGCAGCCTGGCCACTCCAGCGCAATGGAGGGGGACCCAGTACTTC. This encodes CVSSLATPAQWRGTQYF.

This clonotype ranks as medium-sized. The chain couples TRBV29-1 to TRBJ1-6, with D possibly TRBD1 on 6 matching bases. Trimming shortened V by 4 bases and J by 7 bases, and 11 bases separated the two germline ends. This CDR3 contains 13 residues. Germline CDR1 reads SQVTM; CDR2 reads ANQGSEA. The CDR3 DNA follows: TGCAGCGTTGGGGACGGGACAAATTCACCCCTCCACTTT. This codes for CSVGDGTNSPLHF. Using reference TRBV29-1 and TRBJ1-6 for the parts outside the CDR3, the full variable domain is SAVISQKPSRDICQRGTSLTIQCQVDSQVTMMFWYRQQPGQSLTLIATANQGSEATYESGFVIDKFPISRPNLTFSTLTVSNMSPEDSSIYLCSVGDGTNSPLHFGNGTRLTVT.

A note on this clonotype: One end of the junction is discordant with germline, which a read error may explain. This chain joins TRBV7-7 and TRBJ2-4; TRBD1 might be the D (5 bases). CDR1 is SSHAT and CDR2 is FNYEAQ in the germline V gene (reference sequence). CDR3 size: 16 residues. The CDR3 region is CASSLGPKGAKNIQYF. The CDR3 DNA reads TGTGCTAGCAGCTTAGGTCCCAAGGGGGCCAAAAACATTCAGTACTTC.

The V call is TRBV5-4, the J call TRBJ2-3; tentatively, D is TRBD1 (5 bases). Germline V gives CDR1 SGHNT, CDR2 YYREEE (reference sequence). V lost 3 bases and J 12 bases, leaving 20 bases between the germline ends. CDR3 length: 14 amino acids. The chain's CDR3 is CASSSSTNTGTQYF. The CDR3 DNA reads TGTGCCAGCAGCTCCTCGACAAACACAGGTACACAGTATTTT.

A word on this clonotype: An end of the junction differs from the germline gene, which may be a read error. The chain recombines TRBV11-2 with TRBJ2-5, with TRBD2 identical over 10 bases. From germline, CDR1 is SGHAT and CDR2 FQNNGV. The length of the CDR3 is 17 residues. CDR3 amino acids: CDSSLRLAGDSSAIQYF. In DNA form, the CDR3 reads TGTGACAGCAGCTTAAGACTAGCGGGTGACTCGAGCGCGATCCAGTACTTC.

The V and J genes are TRBV29-1 and TRBJ2-1, with 9 nucleotides matching TRBD2. CDR1 is SQVTM, CDR2 ANQGSEA, per germline. CDR3 length: 16 residues. V shed 4 bases and J 10 bases; nucleotides not matched to a gene: 17. The CDR3 protein is CSVARTSAEQMDEQFF. For the CDR3, the DNA is TGCAGCGTTGCGAGGACTAGCGCCGAGCAGATGGACGAGCAGTTCTTC.

A remark on this clonotype: It may be a read error: a sequence one base away is much more abundant. This is likely a read error, given that the CDR3 carries no conserved phenylalanine or tryptophan at its end. The rearrangement links TRBV7-3 to TRBJ2-5; D may correspond to TRBD1 or TRBD2 (5 bases each). V lost 4 bases to trimming and J lost 5 bases, with 17 bases between them. The germline V gene has CDR1 SGHTA and CDR2 FQGTGA. This CDR3 is built from 15 residues. The CDR3 reads CASSSGPGLGETQYS. CDR3 sequence (DNA): TGTGCCAGCAGCTCGGGACCAGGATTAGGCGAGACCCAGTACTCC.

As for this clonotype: One end of the junction fails to match germline, which may point to a read error. The chain has TRBV28 and TRBJ2-2; tentatively, D is TRBD2 (5 bases). The CDR3 covers 16 residues. Germline V lookup: CDR1 MDHEN, CDR2 SYDVKM. CDR3 protein: CASSPLRRLSTGELYF. In DNA form, the CDR3 reads TGTGCCAGCAGTCCACTCCGAAGGCTCTCTACCGGGGAGCTGTATTTT.

V usage is TRBV29-1 and J usage is TRBJ2-3; D gene uncertain. The CDR3 is made up of 12 amino acids. CDR1 is SQVTM and CDR2 is ANQGSEA in the germline V gene. Here the CDR3 DNA reads TGCGGTGCCCTGCCATACACAGATACGCAGTATTTT. Amino acids: CGALPYTDTQYF.

The chain recombines TRBV5-1 with TRBJ2-3; no firm D call. Germline CDR1 reads SGHRS; CDR2 reads YFSETQ. V lost 6 bases, J lost 0 bases, and 11 bases lay in between. CDR3 length: 14 amino acids. The CDR3 reads CASTPPTSTDTQYF. DNA for the CDR3: TGCGCCAGCACCCCCCCGACGAGCACAGATACGCAGTATTTT.

Points on this clonotype: One end of the junction fails to match germline, which may point to a read error. V gene TRBV11-2 combines with J gene TRBJ2-1, with TRBD2 matching over 8 bases. Per germline, CDR1 SGHAT and CDR2 FQNNGV. CDR3 size: 17 residues. The CDR3 DNA reads as TGTGCCAGCAGCTTAGATATGGGCGGGAGGTCCTATAATGAGCAGTTCTTC. As protein: CASSLDMGGRSYNEQFF. The full variable domain, with the rest looked up from reference TRBV11-2 and TRBJ2-1, is EAGVAQSPRYKIIEKRQSVAFWCNPISGHATLYWYQQILGQGPKLLIQFQNNGVVDDSQLPKDRFSAERLKGVDSTLKIQPAKLEDSAVYLCASSLDMGGRSYNEQFFGPGTRLTVL.

This clonotype was detected only once. This sequence may be a read error, since a much larger clone differs from it by one base. The chain is built from TRBV7-3 and TRBJ2-1; D is unclear. The CDR3 sequence is 13 residues long. Germline CDR1 and CDR2: SGHTA and FQGTGA. The CDR3 here is CASSLSLRDEQLF. The CDR3 bases are TGTGCCAGCAGCCTCTCCCTTAGGGATGAGCAGTTATTC.

The chain has TRBV6-1 and TRBJ2-3, with TRBD2 matching 7 bases. The CDR3 totals 14 residues. Germline V gives CDR1 MNHNS, CDR2 SASEGT. The CDR3 coding sequence is TGTACAAGCAGTGAAGGACTAGGGTCAGATACGCAGTATTTT. This codes for CTSSEGLGSDTQYF.

Notes on this clonotype: As the CDR3 is not closed by the conserved phenylalanine or tryptophan, this likely results from a read error. CDR3 coding DNA: TGCAGTGCCACCGGACCGGGACTTGACACCGGGGAGCTGTTTCTT. Amino acid sequence: CSATGPGLDTGELFL. V usage is TRBV20-1 and J usage is TRBJ2-2; perhaps TRBD2 as D (6 bases). The CDR3 is made up of 15 amino acids. V lost 6 bases and J lost 3, with 17 bases in between. The germline V gene has CDR1 DFQATT and CDR2 SNEGSKA (reference sequence).

Of note for this clonotype: No conserved phenylalanine or tryptophan is present at the end of the CDR3, so a read error is the likely explanation. This chain links TRBV12-3 or TRBV12-4 with TRBJ2-5, with a tentative D call TRBD1 (5 bases). V was cut by 5 bases and J by 4 bases, with 14 bases left in between. The CDR3 runs 14 residues. The CDR3 is CASSAETDGETQYS. In DNA, the CDR3 is TGTGCCAGCAGTGCCGAGACAGACGGAGAGACCCAGTACTCC.

This clonotype was seen a few times. Without the conserved terminal phenylalanine or tryptophan, this CDR3 likely stems from a read error. The DNA is omitted, as the CDR3 cannot be located on it reliably, and the CDR3 follows TCRdb's listing. The gene calls are TRBV7-8 and TRBJ2-3; TRBD2 is the table's D call and was not checked against the DNA. Both ends counted, the CDR3 spans 15 residues. Germline lookup yields CDR1 SGHVS and CDR2 FQNEAQ. CDR3 sequence: CASSLGLAGENTLYL.

This clonotype was recorded at least ten times. The genes are TRBV20-1 and TRBJ2-5, with 7 bases fitting TRBD2. This CDR3 is built from 12 residues. The V gene end was trimmed by 2 bases and the J gene end by 6 bases; junction bases not matched to a gene: 3. CDR1 is DFQATT, CDR2 SNEGSKA, per germline (reference sequence). The CDR3 loop reads CSARSGGQTQYF. CDR3 bases: TGCAGTGCTAGATCGGGGGGTCAGACCCAGTACTTC.

For this clonotype: One junction end does not reproduce the germline sequence, and a read error may be involved. This chain connects TRBV6-2 or TRBV6-3 to TRBJ1-1, with D possibly being TRBD1 (5 bases). Looked up from germline, CDR1 is MNHEY and CDR2 is SVGEGT. The CDR3 contains 15 residues. The CDR3: CASSKVTGLEMKASF. In DNA, the CDR3 is TGTGCCAGCAGTAAGGTTACGGGGCTCGAGATGAAAGCTTCCTTT.

Points on this clonotype: One junction end does not reproduce the germline sequence, and a read error may be involved. This chain links TRBV29-1 with TRBJ2-7; D is perhaps TRBD1 or TRBD2 (5 bases each). CDR3 length: 16 amino acids. In germline, CDR1 is SQVTM, CDR2 ANQGSEA. The DNA of the CDR3 is TGCAGCGCCATGATATCTGGGACCGGCACTTCCTACGATCAGTACTTC. Encoded protein: CSAMISGTGTSYDQYF.